This TCR beta chain was found in a study of post-analysis software for immune sequencing data (dated by TCRdb to 2013 to 2016). With regard to the full study: Relapsing-remitting, secondary progressive and progressive-relapsing multiple sclerosis were recorded as disease courses, and subtype annotation was lacking for some patients. The patient repertoires were compared against some twelve previously published healthy control repertoires obtained from donors aged about 6 to 28 years. A subset of samples was prepared in parallel using single-end sample barcoding, then pooled and co-amplified after Illumina adapter ligation.

To demonstrate the VDJtools post-analysis software, TCR beta repertoires were profiled from the peripheral blood of over ten young patients with multiple sclerosis. Multiple sclerosis patients were children and adolescents aged about 6 to 15 years. On the study overall, not on this receptor specifically: The multiple sclerosis patient group was slightly younger than the control group. Strong co-clustering of samples prepared in the same batch was shown by direct clustering with F measure, prompting a batch-effect correction. Significantly lower normalized Chao1 diversity was found in multiple sclerosis patients than in controls, suggesting substantial peripheral T-cell clonal expansion.

The library came from PCR. The sequencer listed for this sample is Illumina HiSeq 2500. To reduce PCR and sequencing biases, unique molecular identifiers were built into the TCR beta cDNA libraries. Every 1 to 10 million input T cells yielded approximately 500,000 cDNA molecules, meaning each molecule approximated one T cell. Patient libraries were prepared and sequenced with the same protocol used for the earlier healthy control dataset. Within a given batch, samples were prepared together, multiplexed and sequenced on the same HiSeq lane. In the paper's pipeline: Raw barcoded reads were processed with MIGEC, and single-read molecular identifier groups were discarded before consensus assembly and CDR3 extraction. Clonotype tables were post-analysed with VDJtools, normalizing diversity by down-sampling all datasets to the smallest sample size. In repertoire overlap clustering, CDR3 amino acid sequences, but not nucleotide sequences, were matched to correct batch-related cross-sample contamination. Clones were called with MiXCR by TCRdb after fastp trimmed the public reads at Q25, and only in-frame beta chains were retained. Entries that share a CDR3 protein sequence are merged under the most common genes and DNA. TCRdb's processing, not the authors', yielded these V and J calls. Within this sample are roughly 570,000 distinct CDR3 sequences, with 30% to 40% of them counted one time only. Around 5.9% of the sample belongs to the ten largest clones.

Turning to this clonotype: No cognate antigen has been identified for it. Nothing much larger sits one base from this clone, and base qualities are not available.

This receptor was identified in a girl aged 2-17 years with multiple sclerosis. The source material was blood.

The bases are TGCGCCAGCAGACTTGACCCGGGACAGGGGGCCTATGGCTACACCTTC. It is translated as CASRLDPGQGAYGYTF. The rearrangement joined TRBV5-1 to TRBJ1-2, and 12 junctional nucleotides match TRBD1. The CDR3 sequence holds 16 residues, the cysteine and phenylalanine included. Kept here is only the CDR3 DNA, which spans 48 bases and is read in frame from base 1. V and J are trimmed by 5 bases and 4 bases, and the gene matches miss 9 bases of the junction. CDR1 SGHRS and CDR2 YFSETQ are derived from the germline V gene.